This is a list of T cell receptor beta chains from one sample in a study of cytomegalovirus exposure and HLA in healthy donors. Repertoires were generated with immunoSEQ multiplex PCR, while TCRdb's copy carries only in-frame clones and drops some. The table has roughly 150,000 clones, 82% seen once. Sequencing input: PBMCs. The receptor source for this set is a girl aged 2-10 years in good health and CMV-seropositive. Each CDR3 is given with its conserved first and last residue. The D gene is left open where the match is weak. Expanded clones get a size class; other rows say once, few or many, or leave the size out.

V	D	size	J	DNA	CDR3
TRBV9	TRBD2	NA	TRBJ2-1	TGTGCCAGCAGCGCGTCGGGACTAGTCCGCAATGAGCAGTTCTTC	CASSASGLVRNEQFF
TRBV5-1	NA	once	TRBJ1-5	TGCGCCAGCAGCTTGGCCGCGGGTCGGCCCCAGCATTTT	CASSLAAGRPQHF
TRBV10-3	NA	few	TRBJ1-1	TGTGCCATCAGTAAAGCCTTGAACACTGAAGCTTTCTTT	CAISKALNTEAFF
TRBV29-1	NA	few	TRBJ2-2	TGCAGCGTTGCGGGTTCGAACACCGGGGAGCTGTTTTTT	CSVAGSNTGELFF
TRBV5-1	TRBD1	NA	TRBJ2-5	TGCGCCAGCAGCCGAAACAGGGGTGGCCAAGAGACCCAGTACTTC	CASSRNRGGQETQYF
TRBV4-2	TRBD1	NA	TRBJ1-1	TGTGCCAGCAGCCAAGGTGATGGACAGGGGGCGAATGAAGCTTTCTTT	CASSQGDGQGANEAFF
TRBV9	NA	once	TRBJ1-1	TGTGCCAGCAGCGTCAGGGCGAACACTGAAGCTTTCTTT	CASSVRANTEAFF
TRBV29-1	NA	NA	TRBJ2-5	TGCAGCGTTGACAGGGGTGCCGAGACCCAGTACTTC	CSVDRGAETQYF
TRBV11-2	NA	NA	TRBJ2-6	TGTGCCAGCAGCTTACGGGCACTAGATGCTGGGGCCAACGTCCTGACTTTC	CASSLRALDAGANVLTF
TRBV19	NA	NA	TRBJ1-5	TGTGCCAGTAAACTTGGCAATCAGCCCCAGCATTTT	CASKLGNQPQHF
TRBV30	TRBD1	NA	TRBJ1-4	TGTGCCTGGAGTGTACCCCGGACAGGGAGAGGTGAAAAACTGTTTTTT	CAWSVPRTGRGEKLFF
TRBV19	NA	NA	TRBJ1-2	TGTGCCAGCCTTGAGGCCGATGGCTACACCTTC	CASLEADGYTF
TRBV11-2	NA	NA	TRBJ2-2	TGTGCCAGCAGCTTAAAGGGAGGGAACACCGGGGAGCTGTTTTTT	CASSLKGGNTGELFF
TRBV27	NA	NA	TRBJ1-1	TGTGCCAGCAGTCCGCGGACAGATATGAACACTGAAGCTTTCTTT	CASSPRTDMNTEAFF
TRBV7-6	TRBD1	NA	TRBJ2-7	TGTGCCAGCAGCAAATGGCGGACAGGCTCCCGCTTAGGCTACGAGCAGTACTTC	CASSKWRTGSRLGYEQYF
TRBV11-2	NA	NA	TRBJ2-7	TGTGCCAGCAGCTTAAGGGGGATCGTGGGGGGGTTTCACGGGCAGTACTTC	CASSLRGIVGGFHGQYF
TRBV15	NA	NA	TRBJ1-4	TGTGCCACCAGCAGAGATAAAGGGAGGGGAGAAAAACTGTTTTTT	CATSRDKGRGEKLFF
TRBV6-5	TRBD1	NA	TRBJ2-5	TGTGCCAGCAGTAAGGACAGGATAGAGACCCAGTACTTC	CASSKDRIETQYF
TRBV28	NA	NA	TRBJ1-5	TGTGCCAGCAGTTTGTCTGGCAGCAATCAGCCCCAGCATTTT	CASSLSGSNQPQHF
TRBV20-1	NA	NA	TRBJ1-1	TGCAGTGCTGTAAACACTGAAGCTTTCTTT	CSAVNTEAFF
TRBV9	NA	NA	TRBJ2-5	TGTGCCAGCAGCCCCCATCGGCAGGGCGAAGAGACCCAGTACTTC	CASSPHRQGEETQYF
TRBV29-1	TRBD1	NA	TRBJ2-7	TGCAGCTTGCGGACAGGCCCTTACGAGCAGTACTTC	CSLRTGPYEQYF
TRBV4-2	NA	NA	TRBJ1-1	TGTGCCAGCAGCTCCCGAGGTGACAGCACGAGATGGGAAGCTTTCTTT	CASSSRGDSTRWEAFF
TRBV10-3	NA	NA	TRBJ2-2	TGTGCCATCAGTGTGAACAGCCCGAACACCGGGGAGCTGTTTTTT	CAISVNSPNTGELFF
TRBV5-6	TRBD2	NA	TRBJ2-1	TGTGCCAGCAGCTTGGCGGGAGGACCTCGGGGGCAGTTCTTC	CASSLAGGPRGQFF
TRBV30	NA	NA	TRBJ1-4	TGTGCCTGGAGTGTACCAGGACAGTCTCGAAAACTGTTTTTT	CAWSVPGQSRKLFF
TRBV30	TRBD1	NA	TRBJ1-5	TGTGCCTGGAGATTGGGACAGGAAGGGAGCAATCAGCCCCAGCATTTT	CAWRLGQEGSNQPQHF
TRBV30	TRBD2	NA	TRBJ2-7	TGTGCCTGGAACGCTCTAGCGGGAGCCTACGAGCAGTACTTC	CAWNALAGAYEQYF
TRBV28	TRBD1	NA	TRBJ2-7	TGTGCCAGCAGTTTACGACAGGGGCTGAGCTCCTACGAGCAGTACTTC	CASSLRQGLSSYEQYF
TRBV28	TRBD2	NA	TRBJ2-2	TGTGTTAGCGGGAGGGACACCGGGGAGCTGTTTTTT	CVSGRDTGELFF
TRBV27	NA	NA	TRBJ1-1	TGTGCCAGCAGTTTCCGGGTGGACACTGAAGCTTTCTTT	CASSFRVDTEAFF
TRBV6-1	TRBD1	NA	TRBJ1-2	TGTGCCAGCAGACGAACCCACCAGGGGGCCTATGGCTACACCTTC	CASRRTHQGAYGYTF
TRBV19	TRBD1	once	TRBJ1-1	TGTGCCAGTAGTATAGATTTTGGACAGGGACACACTGAAGCTTTCTTT	CASSIDFGQGHTEAFF
TRBV30	TRBD1	NA	TRBJ2-3	TGTGCCTGGAGTGTACGAGGGGCCCCCTACAGGGGGGTGGCAGATACGCAGTATTTT	CAWSVRGAPYRGVADTQYF
TRBV6-1	NA	few	TRBJ2-7	TGTGCCAGCAGTGAAACGGGAAAAGTGTACGAGCAGTACTTC	CASSETGKVYEQYF